The 19 T cell receptor beta chains below come from one sample, sequenced in a study of CD8 T cells in Susac syndrome. It was with random hexamers that 0.5 to 1 ug RNA was reverse transcribed. Each CDR3 protein gets one entry after TCRdb re-called the immunoSEQ multiplex PCR reads with MiXCR. The table shows approximately 100,000 distinct CDR3 sequences, with less than 95% occurring only once. Specimen: CD8+ T cells from PBMCs. These receptor sequences come from a human donor in good health.

This chain connects TRBV19 to TRBJ2-1; D may be TRBD2 (5 bases). The CDR3 has 16 amino acids. V gave up 3 bases and J gave up 2 bases, with 14 bases separating them. Germline CDR1 reads LNHDA; CDR2 reads SQIVND (reference sequence). The CDR3 loop reads CASSIPQRSPYNEQFF. In nucleotides, the CDR3 is TGTGCCAGTAGTATTCCGCAGCGGAGTCCCTACAATGAGCAGTTCTTC.

The chain employs TRBV7-3 and TRBJ1-1, with a weak D call TRBD1 (5 bases). Germline lookup yields CDR1 SGHTA and CDR2 FQGTGA. Trimming took off 3 bases at V and 1 base at J, with 12 bases between the two ends. The CDR3 spans 15 residues. The CDR3 DNA reads as TGTGCCAGCAGCTTGCTACAGGTCAGGAACACTGAAGCTTTCTTT. It codes for CASSLLQVRNTEAFF.

The chain recombines TRBV28 with TRBJ1-1, with D unclear. Germline V gene lookup returns CDR1 MDHEN and CDR2 SYDVKM. The germline V and J ends were trimmed by 5 bases and 4 bases, with 8 bases remaining between them. The CDR3 is made up of 12 amino acids. CDR3 nucleotides: TGTGCCAGCAGTCCCCCTTTCACTGAAGCTTTCTTT. Translation: CASSPPFTEAFF.

V is TRBV7-4 and J is TRBJ2-7; 8 positions match TRBD1. Germline V gene data show CDR1 as SGHVT and CDR2 as SQSDAQ. CDR3 length: 14 residues. After removal of 1 base from V and 5 bases from J, the junction contained 4 bases not matched to a gene. The CDR3 protein is CASSLGQGAHEQYF. CDR3 DNA: TGTGCCAGCAGCTTAGGCCAGGGGGCCCACGAGCAGTACTTC. The complete variable domain, with remaining parts taken from reference TRBV7-4 and TRBJ2-7, reads GAGVSQSPRYKVAKRGRDVALRCDSISGHVTLYWYRQTLGQGSEVLTYSQSDAQRDKSGRPSGRFSAERPERSVSTLKIQRTEQGDSAVYLCASSLGQGAHEQYFGPGTRLTVT.

This sequence joins TRBV12-3 or TRBV12-4 and TRBJ2-7, with a weak D call TRBD2 (5 bases). V dropped 2 bases and J dropped 11 bases, with 16 bases sitting between them. CDR3 length: 13 residues. CDR3 coding DNA: TGTGCCAGCAGTTTAAACCGCTCATCGGGAAAGTACTTC. Amino acids: CASSLNRSSGKYF.

The genes are TRBV6-4 and TRBJ1-2, with 7 bases fitting TRBD1. Germline CDR1 MRHNA, CDR2 SNTAGT. V lost 8 bases to trimming and J lost 3 bases; unmatched junction nucleotides: 6. This CDR3 is 13 amino acids long. This CDR3 is CASGNDRDYGYTF. CDR3 in DNA: TGTGCCAGCGGGAACGACAGGGACTATGGCTACACCTTC.

This chain joins TRBV12-3 or TRBV12-4 and TRBJ1-1, with 7 bases fitting TRBD1. The CDR3 consists of 13 residues. The V gene end was trimmed by 1 base and the J gene end by 6 bases; junction bases not matched to a gene: 2. The CDR3 nucleotides read TGTGCCAGCAGTTTAGTTCAGGGGGCTGAAGCTTTCTTT. Translation: CASSLVQGAEAFF.

This clonotype has only one observation. This rearrangement joins TRBV27 to TRBJ1-3; no clear D. Germline V gene lookup returns CDR1 MNHEY and CDR2 SMNVEV (reference sequence). CDR3 length: 13 amino acids. Trimming stripped 5 bases from V and 3 bases from J, with 8 bases between. The CDR3 region has the DNA TGTGCCAGCAGTGTAAACAGTGGAAACACCATATATTTT. Protein sequence: CASSVNSGNTIYF.

This clonotype has a single count. V and J are TRBV2 and TRBJ2-1; a possible D gene is TRBD1 (5 bases). From germline, CDR1 is SNHLY and CDR2 FYNNEI. V shed 7 bases and J shed 7 bases, with 14 bases lying between them. The CDR3 extends over 13 amino acids. CDR3 loop: CASKGNPGNEQFF. CDR3 coding DNA: TGTGCCAGCAAGGGGAATCCTGGGAATGAGCAGTTCTTC.

The chain couples TRBV13 to TRBJ1-1, with D hard to call. V was pared by 6 bases and J by 6 bases, with 17 bases between. This CDR3 is 14 amino acids long. Germline CDR1 is PRHDT and CDR2 is FYEKMQ (reference sequence). CDR3 nucleotide sequence: TGTGCCAGCAGAGAAGGAGGTCGCGCGGCTGAAGCTTTCTTT. Its translation: CASREGGRAAEAFF.

This rearrangement joins TRBV5-1 to TRBJ1-3; D is ambiguous. The CDR3 is made up of 17 amino acids. The germline V gene encodes CDR1 SGHRS and CDR2 YFSETQ. Trimming took off 0 bases at V and 0 bases at J, with 13 bases between the two ends. The CDR3 DNA reads as TGCGCCAGCAGCTTGGGGGTGCCATCGAGCTCTGGAAACACCATATATTTT. This codes for CASSLGVPSSSGNTIYF.

The chain links TRBV28 to TRBJ1-6; D call uncertain. Germline loops: CDR1 MDHEN, CDR2 SYDVKM. The V end lost 4 bases, the J end lost 10 bases, and 14 bases lay between the germline ends. The CDR3 totals 14 residues. The CDR3 here is CASSWNLENSPLHF. DNA of the CDR3: TGTGCCAGCAGTTGGAACTTGGAAAACTCACCCCTCCACTTT.

The chain couples TRBV3-1 to TRBJ2-7; D gene unclear. The CDR3 loop spans 12 amino acids. Germline assignment: CDR1 LGHDT and CDR2 YNNKEL (reference sequence). V was cut by 1 base and J by 2 bases, with 3 bases left in between. The DNA for the CDR3 is TGTGCCAGCAGCCAAGTTCCCTACGAGCAGTACTTC. This sequence encodes CASSQVPYEQYF.

This rearrangement joins TRBV20-1 to TRBJ1-5; TRBD1 might be the D (5 bases). The germline V gene has CDR1 DFQATT and CDR2 SNEGSKA (reference sequence). This CDR3 has 15 residues. The ends were cut back, 3 bases at V and 2 bases at J, with 14 bases in the middle. Here the CDR3 DNA reads TGCAGTGCTAGCGAGGGGTTGGGGGGCAATCAGCCCCAGCATTTT. Protein product: CSASEGLGGNQPQHF.

The chain recombines TRBV20-1 with TRBJ1-1; 9 bases agree with TRBD1. Germline CDR1 and CDR2: DFQATT and SNEGSKA (reference sequence). The trim removed 5 bases at V and 2 bases at J, leaving 6 bases unmatched. CDR3 length: 14 amino acids. CDR3 in DNA: TGCAGTGCTGGGGACAGGGCGGTAAACACTGAAGCTTTCTTT. It codes for CSAGDRAVNTEAFF.

The chain couples TRBV7-8 to TRBJ1-6; D possibly corresponds to TRBD1 (6 bases). Germline V lookup: CDR1 SGHVS, CDR2 FQNEAQ. The CDR3 extends over 15 amino acids. The V end was cut by 5 bases, the J end by 7 bases, with 15 bases between. The CDR3 DNA follows: TGTGCCAGCAGCCCACCGCCGGGGGCAAATTCACCCCTCCACTTT. It encodes CASSPPPGANSPLHF.

The chain uses TRBV7-6 and TRBJ2-3, with TRBD2 identical over 9 bases. Germline trimming cut 8 bases from V and 1 base from J; bases unmatched to any gene: 4. Per the germline V gene, CDR1 is SGHVS and CDR2 is FNYEAQ. CDR3 length: 14 amino acids. The CDR3 DNA is TGTGCCAGCGGGAAGCGGGGGGGCACAGATACGCAGTATTTT. This translates into CASGKRGGTDTQYF.

The J gene is TRBJ2-1, the V gene TRBV19; the D gene is possibly TRBD2 (5 bases). V lost 4 bases and J 8 bases, leaving 6 bases between the germline ends. Germline CDR1 LNHDA, CDR2 SQIVND (reference sequence). The CDR3 sequence is 11 residues long. The CDR3 DNA is TGTGCCAGTAGTAGGGGAGATGAGCAGTTCTTC. Encoded protein: CASSRGDEQFF.

This rearrangement joins TRBV18 to TRBJ1-2; a possible D gene is TRBD1 (5 bases). CDR3 length: 17 amino acids. Germline assignment: CDR1 KGHSH and CDR2 LQKENI. Trimming stripped 0 bases from V and 0 bases from J, with 14 bases between. This CDR3 reads CASSPPSGGATNYGYTF. The CDR3 nucleotides are TGTGCCAGCTCACCACCCTCCGGCGGGGCAACTAACTATGGCTACACCTTC. The whole variable domain, filled in from reference TRBV18 and TRBJ1-2, reads NAGVMQNPRHLVRRRGQEARLRCSPMKGHSHVYWYRQLPEEGLKFMVYLQKENIIDESGMPKERFSAEFPKEGPSILRIQQVVRGDSAAYFCASSPPSGGATNYGYTFGSGTRLTVV.